The next 17 T cell receptor beta chains were all read from a single sample in a study of cytomegalovirus exposure and HLA in healthy donors. 60 Vbeta and 13 Jbeta primers were used in PCR. TCRdb's copy holds only in-frame clones and misses some; the assay was immunoSEQ multiplex PCR. The profile shows about 120,000 clones, over 65% of them singletons. The specimen was PBMCs. The origin of the receptors is a woman in her thirties or forties in good health and CMV-seropositive.

The J gene is TRBJ2-5, the V gene TRBV7-9; D unclear. The germline V gene encodes CDR1 SEHNR and CDR2 FQNEAQ (reference sequence). The CDR3 is 11 amino acids. Trimming took off 5 bases at V and 2 bases at J, with 3 bases between the two ends. The CDR3 DNA follows: TGTGCCAGCAGCCTACAAGAGACCCAGTACTTC. Its translation: CASSLQETQYF.

J is TRBJ2-2 and V is TRBV30, with 13 bases lining up with TRBD2. The CDR3 loop spans 16 amino acids. Looked up from germline, CDR1 is GTSNPN and CDR2 is SVGIG (reference sequence). V lost 2 bases to trimming and J lost 6 bases; unmatched junction nucleotides: 6. The CDR3 sequence is CAWSPPGLAGPGELFF. The CDR3 nucleotides read TGTGCCTGGAGTCCCCCGGGACTAGCGGGACCCGGGGAGCTGTTTTTT.

The DNA of the CDR3 is TGTGCCAGCAGTTACGCGCGGGCAGATACGCAGTATTTT. Translated, it gives CASSYARADTQYF. V is TRBV6-5 and J is TRBJ2-3; D is perhaps TRBD2 (5 bases). This CDR3 has 13 residues. Trimming pared 2 bases from V and 4 bases from J, leaving 7 bases between. Germline V gene data show CDR1 as MNHEY and CDR2 as SVGAGI.

The chain recombines TRBV30 with TRBJ2-7, with 8 nucleotides matching TRBD1. The CDR3 has 13 residues. From germline, CDR1 is GTSNPN and CDR2 SVGIG (reference sequence). V was pared by 3 bases and J by 0 bases, with 1 base of the junction left unmatched. CDR3 sequence: CAWRGQASYEQYF. The CDR3 nucleotides are TGTGCCTGGAGGGGACAGGCCTCCTACGAGCAGTACTTC.

The genes are TRBV18 and TRBJ2-3, with D maybe TRBD2 (6 bases). Germline V gene data show CDR1 as KGHSH and CDR2 as LQKENI. Trimming removed 2 bases at V and 4 bases at J, with 10 bases between. The length of the CDR3 is 14 residues. The CDR3 nucleotides read TGTGCCAGCTCACCAGGGCCGGGGGCAGATACGCAGTATTTT. It specifies CASSPGPGADTQYF. Full variable domain (missing parts from reference TRBV18 and TRBJ2-3): NAGVMQNPRHLVRRRGQEARLRCSPMKGHSHVYWYRQLPEEGLKFMVYLQKENIIDESGMPKERFSAEFPKEGPSILRIQQVVRGDSAAYFCASSPGPGADTQYFGPGTRLTVL.

The rearrangement links TRBV10-1 to TRBJ2-1; 7 bases align to TRBD1. This CDR3 has 16 amino acids. Losses at the gene ends were 6 bases for V and 2 bases for J; bases not matched to a gene: 10. The germline CDR1 and CDR2 sequences are WNHNN and SYGVQD (reference sequence). This CDR3 is CASSALTGMPYNEQFF. The CDR3 nucleotides read TGCGCCAGCAGCGCCCTGACAGGGATGCCCTACAATGAGCAGTTCTTC.

The chain employs TRBV18 and TRBJ1-1; no clear D gene. Looked up from germline, CDR1 is KGHSH and CDR2 is LQKENI. With 2 bases removed from V and 0 bases from J, the gap between germline ends came to 4 bases. CDR3 length: 13 amino acids. The CDR3 nucleotides read TGTGCCAGCTCACCATACATGAACACTGAAGCTTTCTTT. Translating gives CASSPYMNTEAFF.

The genes are TRBV19 and TRBJ1-2; 9 bases agree with TRBD1. This CDR3 comprises 14 residues. V dropped 6 bases and J dropped 4; count of bases not matched to a gene: 6. Germline V gene data show CDR1 as LNHDA and CDR2 as SQIVND (reference sequence). The CDR3 protein is CASSSQGAIYGYTF. The CDR3 DNA follows: TGTGCCAGTAGCTCACAGGGGGCGATCTATGGCTACACCTTC.

The V gene is TRBV6-1, the J gene TRBJ2-7; the D gene is possibly TRBD1 (6 bases). Germline CDR1 and CDR2: MNHNS and SASEGT. The length of the CDR3 is 15 residues. V was shortened by 6 bases and J by 2 bases, with 17 bases between the two germline ends. The chain's CDR3 is CASSPDSLGAYEQYF. The CDR3 DNA is TGTGCCAGCAGCCCGGACAGCCTTGGGGCCTACGAGCAGTACTTC.

This chain links TRBV5-1 with TRBJ1-4, with D perhaps TRBD1 (5 bases). Germline-derived CDR1 and CDR2 are SGHRS and YFSETQ. The CDR3 contains 15 residues. V lost 5 bases to trimming and J lost 7 bases, with 18 bases between them. The CDR3 DNA follows: TGCGCCAGCAGGGACGCGGGGGACGTAGGTGAAAAACTGTTTTTT. Its protein is CASRDAGDVGEKLFF.

V usage is TRBV7-9 and J usage is TRBJ1-1, with D perhaps TRBD1 (6 bases). The germline CDR1 and CDR2 sequences are SEHNR and FQNEAQ (reference sequence). This CDR3 has 14 residues. Trimming shortened V by 5 bases and J by 2 bases, and 12 bases separated the two germline ends. The CDR3 DNA reads TGTGCCAGCAGCCCAAGGGGGGGAAACACTGAAGCTTTCTTT. Protein sequence: CASSPRGGNTEAFF.

This clone was counted only a few times. The rearrangement links TRBV29-1 to TRBJ1-2; 8 bases are shared with TRBD1. J was trimmed by 7 bases and V by 0 bases; bases with no gene match: 13. This CDR3 has 16 residues. Germline loops: CDR1 SQVTM, CDR2 ANQGSEA. Here the CDR3 DNA reads TGCAGCGTTGAAGATCGGGGCAGGGGGCGCAGCAGTGGCTACACCTTC. It yields the protein CSVEDRGRGRSSGYTF.

The CDR3 protein is CASSRDRGSYEQYF. The CDR3 nucleotides are TGTGCCAGCTCCCGGGACAGGGGGTCCTACGAGCAGTACTTC. The chain joins TRBV6-1 to TRBJ2-7; 11 positions match TRBD1. Germline-derived CDR1 and CDR2 are MNHNS and SASEGT. The V segment lost 8 bases and the J segment 1 base; nucleotides outside the gene matches: 4. CDR3 length: 14 residues.

The chain combines TRBV27 with TRBJ1-6; D not certain. V was trimmed by 4 bases and J by 0 bases, leaving 7 bases between them. CDR1 is MNHEY and CDR2 is SMNVEV in the germline V gene (reference sequence). The CDR3 has 15 amino acids. CDR3 sequence reads: CASSYRDSYNSPLHF. In nucleotides, the CDR3 is TGTGCCAGCAGTTACCGGGACTCCTATAATTCACCCCTCCACTTT.

This chain links TRBV27 with TRBJ2-7, with no clear D. This CDR3 has 14 amino acids. The V gene's germline CDR1 is MNHEY and CDR2 SMNVEV (reference sequence). The ends were cut back, 4 bases at V and 4 bases at J, with 14 bases in the middle. CDR3 in DNA: TGTGCCAGCAGTTGGAGAGGCAGTGGGTACGAGCAGTACTTC. This translates into CASSWRGSGYEQYF.

In this sample, this clone turned up a few times. The J gene is TRBJ1-2, the V gene TRBV13; TRBD1 matches 7 bases. The V gene's germline CDR1 is PRHDT and CDR2 FYEKMQ (reference sequence). With 4 bases clipped from V and 6 bases from J, the junction kept 5 bases outside the gene matches. This CDR3 is built from 13 residues. The CDR3 region has the DNA TGTGCCAGCAGCTGGGGACAGATAGATGGCTACACCTTC. This codes for CASSWGQIDGYTF.

The gene calls are TRBV6-5 and TRBJ1-1; tentative D call: TRBD1 (5 bases). This CDR3 contains 13 residues. Germline loops: CDR1 MNHEY, CDR2 SVGAGI. Trimming cost V 5 bases and J 4 bases, with 11 bases left between them. The CDR3 region has the DNA TGTGCCAGCAGTCCACGACAGAGCACTGAAGCTTTCTTT. This encodes CASSPRQSTEAFF.